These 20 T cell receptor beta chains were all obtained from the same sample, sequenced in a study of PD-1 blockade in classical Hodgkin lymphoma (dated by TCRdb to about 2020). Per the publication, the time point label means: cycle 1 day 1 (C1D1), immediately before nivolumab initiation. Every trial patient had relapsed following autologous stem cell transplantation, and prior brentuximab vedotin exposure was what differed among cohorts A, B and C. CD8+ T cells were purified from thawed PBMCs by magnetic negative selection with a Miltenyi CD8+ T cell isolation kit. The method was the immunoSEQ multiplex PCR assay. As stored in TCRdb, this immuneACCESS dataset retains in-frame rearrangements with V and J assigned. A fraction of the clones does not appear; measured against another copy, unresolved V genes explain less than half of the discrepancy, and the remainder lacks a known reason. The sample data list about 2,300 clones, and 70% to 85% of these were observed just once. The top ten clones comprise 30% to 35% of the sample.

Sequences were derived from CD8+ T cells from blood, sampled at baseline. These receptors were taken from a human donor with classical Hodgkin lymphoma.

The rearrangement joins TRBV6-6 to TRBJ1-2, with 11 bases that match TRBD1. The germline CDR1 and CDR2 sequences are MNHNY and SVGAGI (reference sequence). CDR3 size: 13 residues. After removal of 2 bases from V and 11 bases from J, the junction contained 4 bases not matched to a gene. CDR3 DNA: TGTGCCAGCAGTTACCGGGACAGGGGGAGGTACACCTTC. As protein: CASSYRDRGRYTF.

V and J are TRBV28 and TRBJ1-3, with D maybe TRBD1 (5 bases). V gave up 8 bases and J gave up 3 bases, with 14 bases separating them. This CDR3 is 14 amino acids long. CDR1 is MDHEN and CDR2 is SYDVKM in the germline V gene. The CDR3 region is CASGILGVGNTIYF. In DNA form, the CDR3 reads TGTGCCAGCGGAATATTAGGGGTTGGAAACACCATATATTTT.

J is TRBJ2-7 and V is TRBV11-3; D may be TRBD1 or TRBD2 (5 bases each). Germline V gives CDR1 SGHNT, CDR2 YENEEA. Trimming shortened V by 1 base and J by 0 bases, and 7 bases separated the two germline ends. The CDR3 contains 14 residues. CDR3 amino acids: CASSLGGNSYEQYV. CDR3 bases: TGTGCCAGCAGCTTAGGGGGGAACTCCTACGAGCAGTACGTC.

CDR3 sequence (DNA): TGCGCCAGCAGCCAAGAGAGGGACAGGTTAGAAAAACTGTTTTTT. Translating gives CASSQERDRLEKLFF. The rearrangement links TRBV4-3 to TRBJ1-4, with 8 bases identical to TRBD1. Germline lookup yields CDR1 LGHNA and CDR2 YSLEER. The CDR3 spans 15 residues. The V segment lost 0 bases and the J segment 8 bases; nucleotides outside the gene matches: 5.

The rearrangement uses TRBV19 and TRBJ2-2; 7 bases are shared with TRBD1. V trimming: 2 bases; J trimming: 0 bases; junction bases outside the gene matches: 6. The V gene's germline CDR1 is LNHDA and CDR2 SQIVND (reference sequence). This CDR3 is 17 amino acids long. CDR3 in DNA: TGTGCCAGTAGTATAAACAGGGGATGGTCGAACACCGGGGAGCTGTTTTTT. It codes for CASSINRGWSNTGELFF.

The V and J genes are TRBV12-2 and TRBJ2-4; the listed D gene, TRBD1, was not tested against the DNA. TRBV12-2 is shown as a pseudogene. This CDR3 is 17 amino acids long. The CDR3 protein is CASLPGQGFLAKNIQYF. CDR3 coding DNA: TGTGCAAGTCTACCGGGACAGGGGTTCCTAGCCAAAAACATTCAGTACTTC.

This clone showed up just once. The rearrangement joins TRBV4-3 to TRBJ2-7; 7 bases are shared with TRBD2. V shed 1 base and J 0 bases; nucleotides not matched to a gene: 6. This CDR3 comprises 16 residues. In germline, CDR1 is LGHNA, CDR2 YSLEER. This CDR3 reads CASSQGLADSSYEQYF. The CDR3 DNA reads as TGCGCCAGCAGCCAAGGACTAGCCGACAGCTCCTACGAGCAGTACTTC.

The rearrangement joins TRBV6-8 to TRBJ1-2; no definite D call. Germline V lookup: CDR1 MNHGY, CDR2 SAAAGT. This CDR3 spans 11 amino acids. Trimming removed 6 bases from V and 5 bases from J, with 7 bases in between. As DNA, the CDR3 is TGTGCCAGCAGGAGAGGGTATGGCTACACCTTC. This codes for CASRRGYGYTF.

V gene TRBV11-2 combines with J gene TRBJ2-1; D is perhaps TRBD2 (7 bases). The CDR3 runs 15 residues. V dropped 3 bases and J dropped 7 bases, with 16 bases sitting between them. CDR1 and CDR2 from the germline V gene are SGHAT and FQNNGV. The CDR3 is CASSFGGGAINEQFF. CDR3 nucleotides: TGTGCCAGCAGCTTCGGAGGGGGGGCCATTAATGAGCAGTTCTTC.

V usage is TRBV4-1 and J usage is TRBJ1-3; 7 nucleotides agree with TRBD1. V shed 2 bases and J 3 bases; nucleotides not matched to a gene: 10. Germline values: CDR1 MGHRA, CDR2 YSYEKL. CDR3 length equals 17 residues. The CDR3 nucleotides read TGCGCCAGCAGCCAAATCCCTTTTACAGGGGTTGGAAACACCATATATTTT. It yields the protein CASSQIPFTGVGNTIYF.

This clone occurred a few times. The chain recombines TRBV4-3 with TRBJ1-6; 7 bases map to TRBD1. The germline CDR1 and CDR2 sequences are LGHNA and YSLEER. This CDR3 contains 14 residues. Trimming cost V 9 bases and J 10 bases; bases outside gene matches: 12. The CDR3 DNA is TGCGCCAGTGCTCCAGGGGGTCTAATGTCACCCCTCCACTTT. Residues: CASAPGGLMSPLHF.

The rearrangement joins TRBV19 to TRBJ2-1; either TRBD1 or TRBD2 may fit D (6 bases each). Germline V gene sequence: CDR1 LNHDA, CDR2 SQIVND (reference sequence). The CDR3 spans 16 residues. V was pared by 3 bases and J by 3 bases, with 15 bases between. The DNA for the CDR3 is TGTGCCAGTAGTATTGGAGTAGGGGGGCACTACAATGAGCAGTTCTTC. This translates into CASSIGVGGHYNEQFF. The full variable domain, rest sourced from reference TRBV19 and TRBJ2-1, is DGGITQSPKYLFRKEGQNVTLSCEQNLNHDAMYWYRQDPGQGLRLIYYSQIVNDFQKGDIAEGYSVSREKKESFPLTVTSAQKNPTAFYLCASSIGVGGHYNEQFFGPGTRLTVL.

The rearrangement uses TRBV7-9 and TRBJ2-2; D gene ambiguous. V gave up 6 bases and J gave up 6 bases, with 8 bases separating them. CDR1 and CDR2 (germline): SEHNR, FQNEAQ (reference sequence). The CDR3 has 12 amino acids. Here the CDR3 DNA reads TGTGCCAGCAGACCCGGGTCCGGGGAGCTGTTTTTT. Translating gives CASRPGSGELFF.

CDR3 coding DNA: TGTGCCAGCAGCTTAGGGACATACGTTCCGAGCACAGATACGCAGTATTTT. This gives the protein CASSLGTYVPSTDTQYF. The chain combines TRBV7-9 with TRBJ2-3; tentatively, D is TRBD1 (5 bases). This CDR3 is 17 amino acids long. Trimming cost V 1 base and J 0 bases, with 14 bases left between them. Germline CDR1 SEHNR, CDR2 FQNEAQ (reference sequence).

The CDR3 bases are TGTGCCAGTAGTTACGACGCAGGGGGCGGATCACCCCTCCACTTT. It specifies CASSYDAGGGSPLHF. J is TRBJ1-6 and V is TRBV19; the match to TRBD1 covers 8 bases. CDR3 length equals 15 residues. Losses at the gene ends were 5 bases for V and 10 bases for J; bases not matched to a gene: 10. Germline assignment: CDR1 LNHDA and CDR2 SQIVND (reference sequence).

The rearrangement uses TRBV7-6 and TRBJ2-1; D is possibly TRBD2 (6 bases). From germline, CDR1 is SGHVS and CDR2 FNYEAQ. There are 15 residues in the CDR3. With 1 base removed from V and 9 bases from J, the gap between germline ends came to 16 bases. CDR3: CASSLVAGSGSEQFF. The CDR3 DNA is TGTGCCAGCAGCTTAGTGGCGGGGTCGGGTAGTGAGCAGTTCTTC.

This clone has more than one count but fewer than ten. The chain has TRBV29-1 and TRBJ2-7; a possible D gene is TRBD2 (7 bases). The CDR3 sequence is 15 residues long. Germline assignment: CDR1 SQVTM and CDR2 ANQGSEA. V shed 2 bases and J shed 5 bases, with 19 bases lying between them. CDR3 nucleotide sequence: TGCAGCGTTGAATTCAGGGGAGGGGTGCGGGACGAGCAGTACTTC. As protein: CSVEFRGGVRDEQYF.

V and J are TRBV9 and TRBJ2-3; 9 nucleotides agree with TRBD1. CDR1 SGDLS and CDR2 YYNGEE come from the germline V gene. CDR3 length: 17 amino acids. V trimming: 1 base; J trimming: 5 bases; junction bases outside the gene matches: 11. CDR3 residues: CASSVYLWDREGDTQYF. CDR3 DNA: TGTGCCAGCAGCGTATATTTGTGGGACAGGGAAGGAGATACGCAGTATTTT.

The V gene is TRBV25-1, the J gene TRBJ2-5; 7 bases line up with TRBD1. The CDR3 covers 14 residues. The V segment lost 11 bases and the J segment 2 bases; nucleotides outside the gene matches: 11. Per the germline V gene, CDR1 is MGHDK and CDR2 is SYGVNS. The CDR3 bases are TGTGCCGCCGGGCCCGGGACAGAACAAGAGACCCAGTACTTC. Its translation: CAAGPGTEQETQYF. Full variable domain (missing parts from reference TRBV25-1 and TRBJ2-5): EADIYQTPRYLVIGTGKKITLECSQTMGHDKMYWYQQDPGMELHLIHYSYGVNSTEKGDLSSESTVSRIRTEHFPLTLESARPSHTSQYLCAAGPGTEQETQYFGPGTRLLVL.

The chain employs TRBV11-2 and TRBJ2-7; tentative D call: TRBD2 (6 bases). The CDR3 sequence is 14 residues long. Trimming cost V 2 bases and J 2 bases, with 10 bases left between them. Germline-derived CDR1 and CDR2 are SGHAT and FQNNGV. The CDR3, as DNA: TGTGCCAGCAGCTTATGGGAGGCGACCTACGAGCAGTACTTC. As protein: CASSLWEATYEQYF.